These 2 T cell receptor beta chains came from one sample sequenced in a study of blood T cell repertoires in COVID-19. Using immunoSEQ multiplex PCR, the repertoire was profiled, and TCRdb retains in-frame clones only, with some absent. The table has 150,000 or so clones, approximately 88% seen once. Specimen: peripheral blood. Receptors were obtained from a human donor in a cohort sampled during active COVID-19.

This chain connects TRBV7-5 to TRBJ2-7; the table's D call of TRBD2 was not tested on the DNA. TRBV7-5 is assigned pseudogene status. The CDR3 has 15 amino acids. The CDR3: CARSSGALPPYEQYF. CDR3 nucleotides: TGTGCCAGAAGCTCCGGAGCGCTCCCCCCGTACGAGCAGTACTTC.

This clone has just a few counts. V usage is TRBV7-9 and J usage is TRBJ2-7; TRBD1 agrees at 7 bases. V gave up 5 bases and J gave up 2 bases; unmatched junction bases: 6. The CDR3 extends over 14 amino acids. Per the germline V gene, CDR1 is SEHNR and CDR2 is FQNEAQ (reference sequence). The CDR3 here is CASSPGQPPYEQYF. CDR3 nucleotide sequence: TGTGCCAGCAGCCCGGGACAGCCCCCCTACGAGCAGTACTTC.